This is a list of T cell receptor beta chains from one sample in a study of cytotoxic CD8 clonotypes in ibrutinib-treated CLL. The data were produced by immunoSEQ multiplex PCR, yet TCRdb's version contains in-frame clones alone and is incomplete. The repertoire holds some 160,000 clones, with approximately 80% as singletons. Sample: PBMCs, taken after 12 months of ibrutinib treatment. The receptor source for this set is a human donor with chronic lymphocytic leukemia. Both conserved end residues are trimmed from each CDR3. The order of the fields is V gene, clone size, J gene, CDR3 protein. Clone size is not always given. Where it is, it says once, few, many or a class for expanded clones.

v_gene: TRBV7-6
abundance: -
j_gene: TRBJ2-5
CDR3aa: ASSLGLWVGETQY

v_gene: TRBV9
abundance: -
j_gene: TRBJ2-2
CDR3aa: ASSVVAGHTGELF

v_gene: TRBV28
abundance: once
j_gene: TRBJ1-1
CDR3aa: ASSPGDIISVKAF

v_gene: TRBV7-6
abundance: -
j_gene: TRBJ2-1
CDR3aa: ASSLSGSYNEQF

v_gene: TRBV7-2
abundance: few
j_gene: TRBJ1-1
CDR3aa: ASSLVGARTEAF

v_gene: TRBV5-4
abundance: once
j_gene: TRBJ2-1
CDR3aa: ASSLSDNSYNEQF

v_gene: TRBV2
abundance: many
j_gene: TRBJ2-3
CDR3aa: ASGKQGMSTDTQY

v_gene: TRBV7-2
abundance: -
j_gene: TRBJ2-7
CDR3aa: ASSVQGYEQY

v_gene: TRBV18
abundance: -
j_gene: TRBJ1-2
CDR3aa: ASSPQPGTGLLKFYGYT

v_gene: TRBV6-7
abundance: -
j_gene: TRBJ2-5
CDR3aa: ASGIGGEETQY

v_gene: TRBV18
abundance: -
j_gene: TRBJ1-1
CDR3aa: ASSPPAVSRATEAF

v_gene: TRBV14
abundance: -
j_gene: TRBJ2-5
CDR3aa: ASSQTGKTQY

v_gene: TRBV7-9
abundance: -
j_gene: TRBJ2-2
CDR3aa: ASSFDRNTGELF

v_gene: TRBV28
abundance: -
j_gene: TRBJ2-7
CDR3aa: ASSFRGYEQY

v_gene: TRBV7-2
abundance: -
j_gene: TRBJ2-7
CDR3aa: ASSLVGLYEQY

v_gene: TRBV29-1
abundance: -
j_gene: TRBJ2-3
CDR3aa: SASGTGAGDTQY

v_gene: TRBV27
abundance: -
j_gene: TRBJ1-2
CDR3aa: ASSSGGQGNGYT

v_gene: TRBV30
abundance: -
j_gene: TRBJ1-3
CDR3aa: AVSLGLGTIY

v_gene: TRBV30
abundance: -
j_gene: TRBJ1-4
CDR3aa: AWSVQRTDNEKLF

v_gene: TRBV6-5
abundance: -
j_gene: TRBJ2-6
CDR3aa: ASSYSRTSGANVLT

v_gene: TRBV5-1
abundance: once
j_gene: TRBJ2-7
CDR3aa: ASSSQGTDGPYEQY

v_gene: TRBV29-1
abundance: -
j_gene: TRBJ2-2
CDR3aa: SVVVGTNTGELF

v_gene: TRBV7-2
abundance: -
j_gene: TRBJ1-2
CDR3aa: ASTRDYGYT

v_gene: TRBV5-4
abundance: -
j_gene: TRBJ2-7
CDR3aa: ASSLETGGGSEQY

v_gene: TRBV12-5
abundance: -
j_gene: TRBJ2-3
CDR3aa: ASGFSGSTDTQY

v_gene: TRBV7-2
abundance: -
j_gene: TRBJ2-3
CDR3aa: ASSSPPGSGGITDTQY

v_gene: TRBV28
abundance: -
j_gene: TRBJ2-2
CDR3aa: ASSLTSTGELF

v_gene: TRBV2
abundance: once
j_gene: TRBJ2-7
CDR3aa: ASSATSGVTYEQY

v_gene: TRBV30
abundance: -
j_gene: TRBJ1-3
CDR3aa: AWGGAVLSGNTIY

v_gene: TRBV7-9
abundance: -
j_gene: TRBJ2-7
CDR3aa: ASSHDGEQY

v_gene: TRBV27
abundance: few
j_gene: TRBJ2-1
CDR3aa: ASSPGLANEQF

v_gene: TRBV28
abundance: -
j_gene: TRBJ1-4
CDR3aa: ASRGSTNEKLF

v_gene: TRBV4-2
abundance: -
j_gene: TRBJ2-5
CDR3aa: ASSLQGRVGETQY

v_gene: TRBV6-1
abundance: -
j_gene: TRBJ1-2
CDR3aa: ASSEVRMLAAYGYT

v_gene: TRBV15
abundance: few
j_gene: TRBJ2-3
CDR3aa: ATAGVSTDTQY

v_gene: TRBV6-6
abundance: -
j_gene: TRBJ1-2
CDR3aa: ASRVANYGYT

v_gene: TRBV2
abundance: -
j_gene: TRBJ1-4
CDR3aa: ASLERDVREKLF

v_gene: TRBV5-1
abundance: -
j_gene: TRBJ2-3
CDR3aa: ASSSATSGASDTQY

v_gene: TRBV19
abundance: -
j_gene: TRBJ2-3
CDR3aa: ASSATDRGRTDTQY

v_gene: TRBV5-1
abundance: -
j_gene: TRBJ2-5
CDR3aa: ASSWRGSQETQY

v_gene: TRBV6-1
abundance: -
j_gene: TRBJ2-1
CDR3aa: ASSELSSRNNEQF

v_gene: TRBV4-1
abundance: -
j_gene: TRBJ2-7
CDR3aa: ASSETADRRYEQY

v_gene: TRBV19
abundance: -
j_gene: TRBJ2-7
CDR3aa: ASSRGTQGAYEQY

v_gene: TRBV7-7
abundance: -
j_gene: TRBJ1-1
CDR3aa: ASSFSLGEEAF

v_gene: TRBV7-9
abundance: -
j_gene: TRBJ2-3
CDR3aa: ASSSRTSGSTDTQY

v_gene: TRBV7-6
abundance: -
j_gene: TRBJ1-6
CDR3aa: ASSFDLGYNSPLH

v_gene: TRBV6-6
abundance: -
j_gene: TRBJ2-2
CDR3aa: ASRGLAGDRELF

v_gene: TRBV6-4
abundance: -
j_gene: TRBJ1-3
CDR3aa: ASKGPRSSGNTIY

v_gene: TRBV30
abundance: -
j_gene: TRBJ1-1
CDR3aa: AWRTGGGSTEAF

v_gene: TRBV7-3
abundance: -
j_gene: TRBJ2-3
CDR3aa: ASSLGEGDTQY

v_gene: TRBV18
abundance: -
j_gene: TRBJ2-3
CDR3aa: ASSPPGQIVDTQY

v_gene: TRBV28
abundance: once
j_gene: TRBJ1-4
CDR3aa: ASSEARGSNNEKLF

v_gene: TRBV6-5
abundance: -
j_gene: TRBJ1-1
CDR3aa: ASTDPLKLEAF